These 10 T cell receptor beta chains came from one sample sequenced in a study of blood T cells in healthy people across ages. A J-beta primer mix and a sample-barcoded 5' primer were used in a second PCR of roughly 6 to 11 cycles. From the 5' RACE reads, TCRdb called clonotypes with MiXCR, one entry per CDR3 protein. The profile shows 1.5 million to 2 million distinct CDR3 sequences, roughly 28% of them singletons. Sequencing used blood. The receptors derive from a woman aged 30 to 39 in good health.

The chain uses TRBV6-5 and TRBJ2-1; 10 bases agree with TRBD2. The V gene end was trimmed by 2 bases and the J gene end by 0 bases; junction bases not matched to a gene: 10. Germline lookup yields CDR1 MNHEY and CDR2 SVGAGI. CDR3 length: 19 residues. CDR3 amino acids: CASSYSLAGASSSYNEQFF. The CDR3 region has the DNA TGTGCCAGCAGTTACAGCCTAGCGGGGGCCTCGAGCTCCTACAATGAGCAGTTCTTC.

The V call is TRBV2, the J call TRBJ2-2; D is possibly TRBD1 (5 bases). Per germline, CDR1 SNHLY and CDR2 FYNNEI. The germline V and J ends were trimmed by 7 bases and 9 bases, with 12 bases remaining between them. CDR3 length: 12 amino acids. This CDR3 is CASMRTSRELFF. CDR3 DNA sequence: TGTGCCAGCATGAGGACATCCCGGGAGCTGTTTTTT.

This clonotype turned up a few times. Written as DNA, the CDR3 is TGTGCCAGCAGTTACAGTTCCCTGTTGACTTCCTACGAGCAGTACTTC. It yields the protein CASSYSSLLTSYEQYF. V and J are TRBV6-2 or TRBV6-3 and TRBJ2-7, with D uncertain. Germline assignment: CDR1 MNHEY and CDR2 SVGEGT. The CDR3 is 16 amino acids. Trimming took off 2 bases at V and 1 base at J, with 15 bases between the two ends.

This clonotype was found a few times. The CDR3 DNA reads as TGTGCCACCAGCAGAGGCCGTGGAAGCAATCAGCCCCAGCATTTT. It codes for CATSRGRGSNQPQHF. The chain uses TRBV15 and TRBJ1-5; the D is unclear. V was shortened by 1 base and J by 1 base, with 8 bases between the two germline ends. The CDR3 loop spans 15 amino acids. Germline CDR1 and CDR2: LNHNV and YYDKDF (reference sequence).

The V gene is TRBV12-3 or TRBV12-4, the J gene TRBJ1-2, with D maybe TRBD1 (6 bases). Trimming took 8 bases from V and 4 from J, leaving 14 bases between them. There are 13 residues in the CDR3. CDR3 sequence reads: CASAYRTAYGYTF. CDR3 bases: TGTGCCAGCGCTTACCGGACAGCCTATGGCTACACCTTC.

The chain carries TRBV19 and TRBJ1-2; D is undetermined. Trimming left V 6 bases short and J 1 base short, with 15 bases between. Germline V gives CDR1 LNHDA, CDR2 SQIVND (reference sequence). The CDR3 is 15 residues long. CDR3 sequence (DNA): TGTGCCAGTAGGGAACAGCGACTCGATAACTATGGCTACACCTTC. Its protein is CASREQRLDNYGYTF.

This clonotype was counted ten times or more. The genes are TRBV5-1 and TRBJ2-7; 8 nucleotides line up with TRBD1. This CDR3 comprises 15 residues. Germline values: CDR1 SGHRS, CDR2 YFSETQ. V shed 4 bases, J shed 9 bases, and the junction held 15 bases outside the gene matches. CDR3 DNA: TGCGCCAGCAGCCCTAGGACAGGGAGCCCCGCGGGGCAGTACTTC. It translates to CASSPRTGSPAGQYF.

This clonotype was seen only a few times. Written as DNA, the CDR3 is TGTGCCAGCAGCGGGGGCGAAACCTCCTACGAGCAGTACTTC. The encoded protein is CASSGGETSYEQYF. The chain employs TRBV3-1 and TRBJ2-7; D may be TRBD1 (6 bases). The germline V gene encodes CDR1 LGHDT and CDR2 YNNKEL (reference sequence). The V end lost 5 bases, the J end lost 0 bases, and 11 bases lay between the germline ends. The CDR3 is 14 residues long.

About this clonotype: An end of the junction does not agree with germline; a read error may underlie this. DNA for the CDR3: TGCGCCAGCAGCTTAGAGCGGGGGGCACCGAACACCGGGGAGCTGTTTTTT. Translating it yields CASSLERGAPNTGELFF. The V call is TRBV7-9, the J call TRBJ2-2, with TRBD2 matching over 9 bases. CDR1 and CDR2 from the germline V gene are SEHNR and FQNEAQ (reference sequence). CDR3 size: 17 residues. Full variable domain (missing parts from reference TRBV7-9 and TRBJ2-2): DTGVSQNPRHKITKRGQNVTFRCDPISEHNRLYWYRQTLGQGPEFLTYFQNEAQLEKSRLLSDRFSAERPKGSFSTLEIQRTEQGDSAMYLCASSLERGAPNTGELFFGEGSRLTVL.

This clonotype was recorded a few times. This chain uses TRBV20-1 with TRBJ2-7, with 9 bases that match TRBD1. Germline CDR1 DFQATT, CDR2 SNEGSKA (reference sequence). The CDR3 runs to 14 residues. V lost 3 bases, J lost 2 bases, and 5 bases stayed unmatched. CDR3 region: CSARGQGHPYEQYF. The CDR3 DNA reads TGCAGTGCTAGGGGACAGGGTCACCCCTACGAGCAGTACTTC.